These T cell receptor beta chains were read from a single sample in a study of shared clonotypes between healthy human individuals. Method: immunoSEQ multiplex PCR; TCRdb's copy keeps in-frame clones and lacks some. The table records about 2.4 million clones, roughly 92% of them present only once. Specimen: naive CD4+ T cells sorted from blood. All receptors come from a man aged 18 to 29 in good health. CDR3s include the opening cysteine and the closing phenylalanine or tryptophan. The D gene is left open where the match is weak. Rows may omit the clone size; those that give it use once, few, many or a size class.

v_call	clone_size	j_call	d_call	cdr3_aa	cdr3_nt
TRBV5-1	once	TRBJ1-4	TRBD1	CASSLEGQGAGEKLFF	TGCGCCAGCAGCTTGGAAGGTCAGGGGGCCGGGGAAAAACTGTTTTTT
TRBV6-5	NA	TRBJ2-7	TRBD1	CASSYSTGGNEQYF	TGTGCCAGCAGTTACTCGACAGGGGGGAACGAGCAGTACTTC
TRBV7-8	NA	TRBJ1-2	NA	CASSLAPTGHQDYGYTF	TGTGCCAGCAGCTTAGCTCCGACGGGACACCAGGACTATGGCTACACCTTC
TRBV7-2	NA	TRBJ2-3	TRBD2	CASSLGLAGTDTQYF	TGTGCCAGCAGCCTGGGACTAGCGGGCACAGATACGCAGTATTTT
TRBV7-2	NA	TRBJ2-3	TRBD2	CASSLDVAGGLDTQYF	TGTGCCAGCAGCTTAGATGTAGCGGGAGGGCTCGATACGCAGTATTTT
TRBV7-2	NA	TRBJ2-7	NA	CASSFFGSLSYEQYF	TGTGCCAGCAGCTTTTTCGGATCGCTTTCCTACGAGCAGTACTTC
TRBV18	NA	TRBJ2-7	NA	CASSPPAGKDEQYF	TGTGCCAGCTCACCACCGGCAGGGAAGGACGAGCAGTACTTC
TRBV29-1	NA	TRBJ2-3	TRBD1	CSVVGGQGLDTQYF	TGCAGCGTTGTGGGGGGACAGGGTTTGGATACGCAGTATTTT
TRBV21-1	NA	TRBJ1-2	NA	CASSKGRGSYGYTF	TGTGCCAGCAGCAAAGGTAGAGGGAGCTATGGCTACACCTTC
TRBV13	NA	TRBJ1-1	TRBD1	CASRTTGSTEAFF	TGTGCCAGCAGAACGACAGGGAGCACTGAAGCTTTCTTT
TRBV25-1	NA	TRBJ2-5	NA	CASSGGPLQETQYF	TGTGCCAGCAGTGGGGGACCGCTGCAAGAGACCCAGTACTTC
TRBV4-3	NA	TRBJ1-4	NA	CASSQDGTRTNEKLFF	TGCGCCAGCAGCCAAGATGGGACCAGGACCAATGAAAAACTGTTTTTT
TRBV10-3	NA	TRBJ1-1	NA	CAISGGPAGAEAFF	TGTGCCATCAGCGGAGGACCCGCCGGAGCTGAAGCTTTCTTT
TRBV7-2	NA	TRBJ2-7	NA	CASSLGAVNEQYF	TGTGCCAGCAGCTTAGGTGCAGTGAACGAGCAGTACTTC
TRBV29-1	NA	TRBJ2-1	TRBD2	CSVLGTSGSFGHEQFF	TGCAGCGTTCTAGGGACTAGCGGGAGCTTCGGACATGAGCAGTTCTTC
TRBV6-5	NA	TRBJ2-3	TRBD2	CASSFSAGGPTDTQYF	TGTGCCAGCAGTTTTTCAGCGGGAGGGCCCACAGATACGCAGTATTTT
TRBV5-5	once	TRBJ1-3	NA	CASSLELWGNTIYF	TGTGCCAGCAGCTTGGAACTTTGGGGAAACACCATATATTTT
TRBV7-2	NA	TRBJ1-3	NA	CASSSSTPGSSSGNTIYF	TGTGCCAGCAGCTCCTCTACTCCGGGCTCCAGCTCTGGAAACACCATATATTTT
TRBV2	NA	TRBJ1-1	TRBD1	CASSTRGLNTEAFF	TGTGCCAGCAGTACCAGGGGGTTGAACACTGAAGCTTTCTTT
TRBV28	NA	TRBJ1-1	TRBD1	CASKGTGKAGTEAFF	TGTGCCAGCAAGGGGACAGGGAAGGCCGGGACTGAAGCTTTCTTT
TRBV30	NA	TRBJ2-7	NA	CAWSPPPGNGYEQYF	TGTGCCTGGAGTCCTCCCCCAGGGAATGGTTACGAGCAGTACTTC
TRBV19	NA	TRBJ1-6	NA	CATRDTPNSPLHF	TGTGCCACCCGGGACACCCCCAATTCACCCCTCCACTTT
TRBV28	NA	TRBJ1-6	TRBD1	CASRSGGIVTPLHF	TGTGCCAGCAGATCAGGGGGAATTGTGACACCCCTCCACTTT
TRBV5-1	NA	TRBJ2-5	TRBD1	CASSTRTGVQETQYF	TGCGCCAGCAGCACCCGGACAGGCGTACAAGAGACCCAGTACTTC
TRBV10-3	NA	TRBJ2-7	TRBD1	CATRTGGSYEQYF	TGTGCGACCCGGACAGGGGGTTCCTACGAGCAGTACTTC
TRBV7-6	NA	TRBJ2-5	NA	CASSLVGLQETQYF	TGTGCCAGCAGCTTAGTAGGGTTACAAGAGACCCAGTACTTC
TRBV6-5	once	TRBJ1-3	NA	CASRPRGAGNTIYF	TGTGCCAGCAGACCTCGGGGGGCTGGAAACACCATATATTTT
TRBV11-2	NA	TRBJ1-5	NA	CASSFGGNQPQHF	TGTGCCAGCAGCTTCGGGGGGAACCAGCCCCAGCATTTT
TRBV10-1	few	TRBJ2-7	TRBD1	CASSEAGGNEQYF	TGCGCCAGCAGTGAAGCAGGGGGTAACGAGCAGTACTTC
TRBV6-5	NA	TRBJ2-7	NA	CASSYRGSAYEQYF	TGTGCCAGCAGTTACCGGGGGTCAGCCTACGAGCAGTACTTC
TRBV7-2	NA	TRBJ1-5	NA	CASSFLPSRGNQPQHF	TGTGCCAGCAGCTTTCTCCCCAGCAGGGGCAATCAGCCCCAGCATTTT
TRBV2	NA	TRBJ2-3	TRBD2	CASRTSGGTDTQYF	TGTGCCAGCAGGACTAGCGGGGGCACAGATACGCAGTATTTT
TRBV18	NA	TRBJ2-1	TRBD2	CASQASGGYNEQFF	TGTGCCAGCCAGGCCAGCGGGGGGTACAATGAGCAGTTCTTC
TRBV27	NA	TRBJ1-1	NA	CASSLSGGATEAFF	TGTGCCAGCAGTTTATCCGGGGGCGCGACTGAAGCTTTCTTT